This T cell receptor (beta chain) was profiled in a study of cytomegalovirus exposure and HLA in healthy donors. The study, taken as a whole, reports: Later on, an analysis found that several of the most significant clusters appeared to be linked to common viral pathogens, which included parvovirus B19. A likely sequencing artifact accounted for one observed cluster of highly shared sequence variants.

Amplification used 60 Vbeta primers and 13 Jbeta primers. Profiled with immunoSEQ multiplex PCR; TCRdb holds only in-frame clones, not every one. Here the sample spans about 93,000 clones, roughly 67% being singletons. To note about this clone: Its antigen is currently unknown.

V was pared by 0 bases and J by 4 bases, with 9 bases of the junction left unmatched. The germline V gene encodes CDR1 MGHRA and CDR2 YSYEKL. The CDR3 has 19 amino acids. What was sequenced was PBMCs. The V gene is TRBV4-1, the J gene TRBJ2-3; 14 nucleotides line up with TRBD2. The receptor's source is a boy aged 5 to 17 in good health and CMV-seropositive. CDR3 residues: CASSQDSGTSGGYADTQYF. CDR3 DNA: TGCGCCAGCAGCCAAGATTCCGGGACTAGCGGGGGTTACGCAGATACGCAGTATTTT.